This T cell receptor beta chain is drawn from a study of T-cell reconstitution after alpha-beta-depleted transplantation in children. Trimming took 5 bases from V and 9 from J, leaving 13 bases between them. CDR1 is LGHDT and CDR2 is YNNKEL in the germline V gene (reference sequence). CDR3 length equals 13 residues. Broader study findings: The study reportedly traced alpha-beta T cells about two months after transplant to several hundred expanded graft clones. Day-60 TCRbeta diversity that was high in some patients was derived from surviving recipient T cells and thymic progenitors.

TCRbeta library preparation incorporated unique molecular identifiers. TCRdb re-analysed the PCR reads in MiXCR, keeping a single row per CDR3 protein. The table records 750,000 to 950,000 distinct CDR3 sequences, roughly 15% of them present only once. Concerning this clonotype: The antigen is unknown.

The clonotype originates from a male patient aged 10-17 years who had a stem cell transplant for acute lymphoblastic leukemia, so the T cells may come from the graft donor. The J gene is TRBJ2-2, the V gene TRBV3-1; D is unclear. Source: PBMCs, mostly from graft donor cells, taken 360 days after TCRalphabeta/CD19-depleted stem cell transplant. The CDR3 sequence is CASSDRPGRELFF. The CDR3 DNA sequence: TGTGCCAGCAGCGACCGACCCGGTCGGGAGCTGTTTTTT.